This T cell receptor (beta chain) is drawn from a study of CD8+CD57+ T cells in acquired aplastic anemia. About the research overall: Across the sorted CD4+ and CD8+ cells, DNA amounts averaged roughly 3 ug.

Genomic DNA, the template, was used for profiling of the TCR beta VDJ and CDR3. TCRdb re-analysed the reads in MiXCR, keeping a single row per CDR3 protein. The table has some 200,000 distinct CDR3 sequences, around 63% seen once. From germline, CDR1 is SQVTM and CDR2 ANQGSEA. This CDR3 is 14 amino acids long. V lost 1 base, J lost 3 bases, and 12 bases lay in between. This clonotype was detected only once. The TCR comes from a human donor in good health. The chain joins TRBV29-1 to TRBJ1-1; D is ambiguous. Sequenced material: sorted CD4+, CD8+, or CD8+CD57+ T cells (not recorded which) from PBMCs. CDR3 loop: CSVEVKGRYTEAFF. The CDR3 coding sequence is TGCAGCGTTGAAGTAAAGGGAAGGTACACTGAAGCTTTCTTT.